The rows below give T cell receptor beta chains drawn from one sample of a study of CD4 and CD8 cells across lung adenocarcinoma regions. Via MiXCR, TCRdb re-called the PCR reads, giving one row per CDR3 protein. The repertoire consists of around 20,000 distinct CDR3 sequences, with 46% occurring once and the leading ten covering 15% to 20%. Sequencing input: CD4+ T cells from the margin of a lung tumor. The receptor source for this set is a male donor with lung adenocarcinoma. The CD4 and CD8 labels of this study may be unreliable. The CDR3 runs from the conserved cysteine through the conserved F or W. D genes are given only for firm matches. Clone sizes are given selectively: once, few, many, or a class where the clone is expanded.

d_call: -
v_call: TRBV6-5
j_call: TRBJ2-1
clone_size: many
cdr3_nt: TGTGCCAGCAGTTCTGAGGGGTGGGATGAGCAGTTCTTC
cdr3_aa: CASSSEGWDEQFF

d_call: TRBD2
v_call: TRBV20-1
j_call: TRBJ2-3
clone_size: -
cdr3_nt: TGCAGTGCTAGAGAACTAGCGGGAGCGAGCACAGATACGCAGTATTTT
cdr3_aa: CSARELAGASTDTQYF

d_call: -
v_call: TRBV11-2
j_call: TRBJ1-5
clone_size: many
cdr3_nt: TGTGCCAGCAGCCCAGCGGGGGGCCCTCAGCCCCAGCATTTT
cdr3_aa: CASSPAGGPQPQHF

d_call: -
v_call: TRBV25-1
j_call: TRBJ2-4
clone_size: once
cdr3_nt: TGTGCCGCGAGTGTCGGGGACCGTGGCGAAGCGATCCAGTACTTC
cdr3_aa: CAASVGDRGEAIQYF

d_call: TRBD1
v_call: TRBV6-5
j_call: TRBJ1-5
clone_size: medium-sized
cdr3_nt: TGTGCCAGCAGTTACAGCGGGACAGGCAATCAGCCCCAGCATTTT
cdr3_aa: CASSYSGTGNQPQHF

d_call: -
v_call: TRBV9
j_call: TRBJ1-3
clone_size: -
cdr3_nt: TGTGCCAGCTCCTTTGAGGGGGGAGCTGGAAACACCATATATTTT
cdr3_aa: CASSFEGGAGNTIYF

d_call: -
v_call: TRBV5-1
j_call: TRBJ2-5
clone_size: many
cdr3_nt: TGCGCCAGCAGGACGGCAGGAGGGACCCAAGAGACCCAGTACTTC
cdr3_aa: CASRTAGGTQETQYF

d_call: -
v_call: TRBV6-1
j_call: TRBJ2-7
clone_size: many
cdr3_nt: TGTGCCAGCAGTGAAGCGGGAGTTTTGCGCGAGCAGTACTTC
cdr3_aa: CASSEAGVLREQYF

d_call: -
v_call: TRBV5-1
j_call: TRBJ2-7
clone_size: -
cdr3_nt: TGCGCCAGCAGCTTGGGGGGGCGGGGAGGGGGGGGGGGGGGCGAGCAGTACTTC
cdr3_aa: CASSLGGRGGGGGGEQYF

d_call: -
v_call: TRBV5-1
j_call: TRBJ2-3
clone_size: -
cdr3_nt: TGCGCCAGCAGCCTCCAACCAGATACGCAGTATTTT
cdr3_aa: CASSLQPDTQYF

d_call: -
v_call: TRBV6-4
j_call: TRBJ2-1
clone_size: medium-sized
cdr3_nt: TGTGCCATAACCGGGACCCACAATGAGCAGTTCTTC
cdr3_aa: CAITGTHNEQFF